These 9 T cell receptor beta chains were all obtained from the same sample, sequenced in a study of control samples from healthy donors and cancer patients. TCRdb's table, derived via immunoSEQ multiplex PCR, lists solely in-frame clones and lacks some. Of 130,000 or so clones detected, just under 95% appear once; the ten largest clones hold around 5.8%. The sample was blood. These receptors all come from a man aged 18 to 30 in good health.

The chain is built from TRBV4-1 and TRBJ1-2; D is unclear. Trimming cost V 0 bases and J 1 base, with 12 bases left between them. The CDR3 contains 16 residues. Germline V gives CDR1 MGHRA, CDR2 YSYEKL. The CDR3 protein is CASSQELFSFNYGYTF. The CDR3 region has the DNA TGCGCCAGCAGCCAAGAGCTGTTCTCCTTTAACTATGGCTACACCTTC.

The table lists this clone with a few counts. Other DNA variants within this sample encode the same CDR3. In nucleotides, the CDR3 is TGTGCCAGCAGCGTAGGGCAAACCCAAGAGACCCAGTACTTC. Its translation is CASSVGQTQETQYF. This chain uses TRBV9 with TRBJ2-5; no clear D gene. This CDR3 is built from 14 residues. Trimming removed 0 bases at V and 1 base at J, with 7 bases between. Germline V gene lookup returns CDR1 SGDLS and CDR2 YYNGEE.

V usage is TRBV6-5 and J usage is TRBJ2-7; 7 bases match TRBD1. V shed 8 bases, J shed 3 bases, and the junction held 10 bases outside the gene matches. This CDR3 is built from 14 residues. The germline CDR1 and CDR2 sequences are MNHEY and SVGAGI. The CDR3 DNA is TGTGCCAGCGGTAGACAGGGCAGGGGCTACGAGCAGTACTTC. Translating gives CASGRQGRGYEQYF.

This clone was counted a few times. The chain combines TRBV12-3 or TRBV12-4 with TRBJ1-2; TRBD1 agrees at 9 bases. With V trimmed by 7 bases and J by 10 bases, 7 bases remained unmatched. This CDR3 contains 12 residues. In nucleotides, the CDR3 is TGTGCCAGCACCTTAACAGGGGGCGACTACACCTTC. It encodes CASTLTGGDYTF.

J is TRBJ2-6 and V is TRBV3-1 (or the pseudogene TRBV3-2); D ambiguous. This CDR3 contains 15 residues. V gave up 1 base and J gave up 1 base, with 5 bases separating them. The germline CDR1 and CDR2 sequences are LGHDT and YNNKEL (reference sequence). CDR3 coding DNA: TGTGCCAGCAGCCAAGTAGGGTCTGGGGCCAACGTCCTGACTTTC. The encoded protein is CASSQVGSGANVLTF.

This clone was detected once. The V and J genes are TRBV5-5 and TRBJ2-2; D is undetermined. V was shortened by 2 bases and J by 1 base, with 9 bases between the two germline ends. Germline assignment: CDR1 SGHKS and CDR2 YYEKEE (reference sequence). The length of the CDR3 is 15 residues. The DNA of the CDR3 is TGTGCCAGCAGCTTCTACTGGGAGAACACCGGGGAGCTGTTTTTT. This encodes CASSFYWENTGELFF.

The chain recombines TRBV27 with TRBJ1-1, with D unclear. Looked up from germline, CDR1 is MNHEY and CDR2 is SMNVEV (reference sequence). The CDR3 contains 13 residues. Trimming cost V 5 bases and J 0 bases, with 7 bases left between them. The CDR3 here is CASSRDMNTEAFF. The CDR3 region has the DNA TGTGCCAGCAGTAGGGATATGAACACTGAAGCTTTCTTT.

This chain uses TRBV6-5 with TRBJ1-6, with D uncertain. Between the trimmed V and J ends, which lost 7 bases and 4 bases, there was a span of 11 bases. The CDR3 totals 14 residues. The V gene's germline CDR1 is MNHEY and CDR2 SVGAGI. The CDR3: CASNPAGYNSPLHF. CDR3 DNA sequence: TGTGCCAGCAACCCCGCCGGATATAATTCACCCCTCCACTTT.

The chain recombines TRBV5-6 with TRBJ1-2, with D possibly being TRBD1 (5 bases). Germline assignment: CDR1 SGHDT and CDR2 YYEEEE. V lost 0 bases to trimming and J lost 4 bases, with 10 bases between them. The CDR3 covers 14 residues. The CDR3 here is CASSLEQARYGYTF. The DNA for the CDR3 is TGTGCCAGCAGCTTGGAACAGGCGCGCTATGGCTACACCTTC.